The entry that follows covers one TCR beta chain sequence. Its specificity is unknown. A read error is likely, as this CDR3 ends without the conserved phenylalanine or tryptophan. No DNA is shown, since the ends of the CDR3 on it are uncertain; the CDR3 is the one TCRdb lists. The data were taken from a study of breast tumors, draining lymph nodes, adjacent tissues. Study results and limitations: The data were judged consistent with most tumor T cells coming from lymph node and expanding in tumor.

TCRdb itself ran the multiplex PCR reads through MiXCR, one entry per CDR3 protein. The sample has approximately 210,000 distinct CDR3 sequences; 32% are singletons. Germline CDR1 is SGDLS and CDR2 is YYNGEE. The CDR3 is 14 amino acids long, termini counted. The lymph nodes were axillary draining lymph nodes from breast cancer patients. The material sequenced was axillary lymph node tissue. This receptor was obtained from a female donor with breast cancer. Some clones in this sample may be carry-over from other donors' samples. The V call is TRBV9, the J call TRBJ2-2; the D segment call TRBD2 is taken from the table without a DNA check. CDR3 sequence: CASTLPEHHRGAVV.